This passage covers 19 T cell receptor beta chains from one sample sequenced in a study of blood T cell repertoires in COVID-19. Assay: immunoSEQ multiplex PCR; the TCRdb copy retains only in-frame clones and omits some. The table has about 190,000 clones, roughly 91% seen once. Sample: peripheral blood. The source is a man aged 35-49 years with active or convalescent COVID-19.

This chain links TRBV23-1 with TRBJ1-4, with a tentative D call TRBD1 (6 bases). TRBV23-1 is filed as an ORF, its function uncertain. This CDR3 has 12 residues. V lost 11 bases and J lost 8, with 15 bases in between. In DNA, the CDR3 is TGCGCCTTCACAGGGTCCGGAGAAAAACTGTTTTTT. Residues: CAFTGSGEKLFF.

V is TRBV2 and J is TRBJ1-1, with a possible D match to TRBD1 (6 bases). V gave up 5 bases and J gave up 1 base, with 14 bases separating them. The CDR3 has 15 residues. Germline CDR1 and CDR2: SNHLY and FYNNEI. DNA for the CDR3: TGTGCCAGCAGTCACAGGGATTTTGAGAACACTGAAGCTTTCTTT. This translates into CASSHRDFENTEAFF.

The J gene is TRBJ1-2, the V gene TRBV10-3; D not resolved. Germline CDR1 reads ENHRY; CDR2 reads SYGVKD. This CDR3 has 14 amino acids. Trimming removed 11 bases from V and 4 bases from J, with 20 bases in between. In DNA, the CDR3 is TGTGCCGTCCGGCCCAGAGAGGTCGGCTATGGCTACACCTTC. It is translated as CAVRPREVGYGYTF.

This chain joins TRBV9 and TRBJ1-2, with D hard to call. Trimming pared 1 base from V and 7 bases from J, leaving 11 bases between. Germline V CDR1 and CDR2: SGDLS, YYNGEE. There are 13 residues in the CDR3. The CDR3 DNA follows: TGTGCCAGCAGCGTAAAGGTTTCGGGTGGCTACACCTTC. Translation gives CASSVKVSGGYTF.

CDR3 region: CASSVGLVSYEQYF. The CDR3 DNA reads TGTGCCAGCAGCGTCGGACTAGTCTCCTACGAGCAGTACTTC. V and J are TRBV28 and TRBJ2-7, with 7 positions matching TRBD2. The CDR3 loop spans 14 amino acids. V lost 6 bases, J lost 0 bases, and 5 bases stayed unmatched. Germline CDR1 MDHEN, CDR2 SYDVKM.

In the case of this clone: It is unclear where the CDR3 begins or ends on the DNA, so no DNA is shown, and the CDR3 is as TCRdb lists it. The V and J genes are TRBV2 and TRBJ2-2; no check of the table's D call, TRBD1, against the DNA was made. The CDR3 region is 16 residues in length, termini included. CDR1 and CDR2 (germline): SNHLY, FYNNEI. The CDR3: CASNGRGLFGAGELFF.

The chain couples TRBV2 to TRBJ1-5, with D possibly being TRBD1 (5 bases). Trimming shortened V by 3 bases and J by 2 bases, and 8 bases separated the two germline ends. The CDR3 has 14 amino acids. Germline V gene data show CDR1 as SNHLY and CDR2 as FYNNEI. The CDR3 nucleotides read TGTGCCAGCAGTGATACGACAGGCAATCAGCCCCAGCATTTT. This encodes CASSDTTGNQPQHF.

This rearrangement joins TRBV3-1 (or the pseudogene TRBV3-2) to TRBJ2-5; TRBD2 might be the D (5 bases). V lost 0 bases, J lost 2 bases, and 16 bases lay in between. The CDR3 has 17 amino acids. Germline loops: CDR1 LGHDT, CDR2 YNNKEL (reference sequence). CDR3 DNA sequence: TGTGCCAGCAGCCAAGAAAAGGGTTTTCGGGATCAAGAGACCCAGTACTTC. Translation gives CASSQEKGFRDQETQYF.

This rearrangement joins TRBV14 to TRBJ1-2, with D tentatively TRBD1 (6 bases). V was trimmed by 4 bases and J by 4 bases, leaving 22 bases between them. Germline CDR1 reads SGHDN; CDR2 reads FVKESK. CDR3 length: 17 amino acids. Here the CDR3 DNA reads TGTGCCAGCAGCCCCCTTTTTTGGGGGCCCCGGGGCTATGGCTACACCTTC. Amino acids: CASSPLFWGPRGYGYTF.

The chain uses TRBV18 and TRBJ1-5; D not resolved. Germline V gene sequence: CDR1 KGHSH, CDR2 LQKENI. The CDR3 has 15 amino acids. Deletions cut 1 base from V and 1 base from J, with 8 bases between. The CDR3 coding sequence is TGTGCCAGCTCACCACTTTCTTCGAGCAATCAGCCCCAGCATTTT. Protein sequence: CASSPLSSSNQPQHF.

The chain is built from TRBV28 and TRBJ2-1; 10 bases fit TRBD1. Germline assignment: CDR1 MDHEN and CDR2 SYDVKM. The CDR3 extends over 16 amino acids. Trimming removed 3 bases from V and 2 bases from J; junction bases left unmatched: 4. The CDR3 DNA reads as TGTGCCAGCAGTTTTTCGGACAGGGGGACCTACAATGAGCAGTTCTTC. It encodes CASSFSDRGTYNEQFF.

The chain has TRBV2 and TRBJ2-1; 11 bases fit TRBD2. Germline CDR1 and CDR2: SNHLY and FYNNEI. This CDR3 is built from 16 residues. The V segment lost 3 bases and the J segment 2 bases; nucleotides outside the gene matches: 3. The CDR3 here is CASSDLLAGAYNEQFF. The DNA for the CDR3 is TGTGCCAGCAGTGATCTACTAGCGGGGGCCTACAATGAGCAGTTCTTC.

The chain employs TRBV6-6 and TRBJ1-3, with 9 bases matching TRBD1. Per germline, CDR1 MNHNY and CDR2 SVGAGI (reference sequence). The junction had 18 bases not matched to a gene; V was cut back by 6 bases and J by 0 bases. The CDR3 extends over 20 amino acids. The CDR3 DNA reads as TGTGCCAGCAGCCGAAAAACTCCGGGACAGGGAGATATCTCTGGAAACACCATATATTTT. Protein product: CASSRKTPGQGDISGNTIYF.

The rearrangement uses TRBV2 and TRBJ1-1; D uncertain. The CDR3 runs to 13 residues. Germline CDR1 and CDR2: SNHLY and FYNNEI. The V end lost 4 bases, the J end lost 3 bases, and 9 bases lay between the germline ends. The CDR3 DNA reads TGTGCCAGCAGTGCCGCGAGGGACACTGAAGCTTTCTTT. Protein product: CASSAARDTEAFF. Complete variable domain (other parts from reference TRBV2 and TRBJ1-1): EPEVTQTPSHQVTQMGQEVILRCVPISNHLYFYWYRQILGQKVEFLVSFYNNEISEKSEIFDDQFSVERPDGSNFTLKIRSTKLEDSAMYFCASSAARDTEAFFGQGTRLTVV.

Worth noting for this clone: The identical CDR3 is also encoded by other nucleotide sequences in the sample. The rearrangement links TRBV19 to TRBJ1-1; D call uncertain. From germline, CDR1 is LNHDA and CDR2 SQIVND (reference sequence). Trimming took 1 base from V and 0 from J, leaving 3 bases between them. The CDR3 consists of 13 residues. The CDR3 is CASSIAVNTEAFF. The CDR3 nucleotides are TGTGCCAGTAGTATAGCAGTGAACACTGAAGCTTTCTTT.

The chain links TRBV27 to TRBJ1-2; D may be TRBD1 (6 bases). Per the germline V gene, CDR1 is MNHEY and CDR2 is SMNVEV (reference sequence). The CDR3 extends over 14 amino acids. Trimming took off 2 bases at V and 4 bases at J, with 11 bases between the two ends. The CDR3 sequence is CASSLSPDSYGYTF. CDR3 bases: TGTGCCAGCAGTTTAAGCCCGGACAGCTATGGCTACACCTTC.

V gene TRBV27 combines with J gene TRBJ1-6; D may be TRBD1 (5 bases). Trimming removed 6 bases from V and 0 bases from J, with 15 bases in between. Looked up from germline, CDR1 is MNHEY and CDR2 is SMNVEV (reference sequence). The CDR3 is 17 residues long. CDR3 nucleotide sequence: TGTGCCAGCAGCCCTCGGCTGGGGCGCTCCTATAATTCACCCCTCCACTTT. Protein product: CASSPRLGRSYNSPLHF.

The gene calls are TRBV3-1 (or the pseudogene TRBV3-2) and TRBJ2-7, with D tentatively TRBD1 (6 bases). Germline loops: CDR1 LGHDT, CDR2 YNNKEL (reference sequence). Between the trimmed V and J ends, which lost 0 bases and 1 base, there was a span of 13 bases. The CDR3 extends over 16 amino acids. The CDR3 nucleotides are TGTGCCAGCAGCCAAGATTCGCCAGGGGAGTCCTACGAGCAGTACTTC. Translated, it gives CASSQDSPGESYEQYF.

This chain connects TRBV28 to TRBJ2-7, with a possible D match to TRBD2 (6 bases). The CDR3 consists of 16 residues. Germline CDR1 reads MDHEN; CDR2 reads SYDVKM. V lost 6 bases and J 3 bases, leaving 21 bases between the germline ends. The CDR3 DNA reads as TGTGCCAGCAGAGCGAAGAGTGCGGGACGGAGCTACGAGCAGTACTTC. This sequence encodes CASRAKSAGRSYEQYF.